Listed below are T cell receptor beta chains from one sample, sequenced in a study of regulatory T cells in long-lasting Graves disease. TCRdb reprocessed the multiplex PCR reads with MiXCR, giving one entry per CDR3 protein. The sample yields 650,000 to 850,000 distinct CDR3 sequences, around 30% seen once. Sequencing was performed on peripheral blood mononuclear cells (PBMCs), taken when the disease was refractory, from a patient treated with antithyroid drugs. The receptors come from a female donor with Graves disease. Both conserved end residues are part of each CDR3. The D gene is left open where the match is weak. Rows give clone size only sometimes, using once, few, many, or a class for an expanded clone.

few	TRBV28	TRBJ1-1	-	CASTYGGYGSEAFF	TGTGCCAGCACCTATGGGGGGTACGGGAGTGAAGCTTTCTTT
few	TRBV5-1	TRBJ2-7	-	CASSLATEGQKGVEQYF	TGCGCCAGCAGCTTGGCAACCGAAGGACAGAAGGGCGTGGAGCAGTACTTC
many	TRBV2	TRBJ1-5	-	CASSERGLGNQPQHF	TGTGCCAGCAGTGAAAGGGGCTTGGGTAATCAGCCCCAGCATTTT
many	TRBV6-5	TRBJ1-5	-	CASSYYEGWRNQPQHF	TGTGCCAGCAGTTACTACGAGGGTTGGCGCAATCAGCCCCAGCATTTT
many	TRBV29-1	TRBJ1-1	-	CSAYRSMNTEAFF	TGCAGCGCTTACAGGTCCATGAACACTGAAGCTTTCTTT
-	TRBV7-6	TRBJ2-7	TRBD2	CASRPTSGPSGEQYF	TGTGCCAGCAGACCGACTAGCGGCCCCTCAGGGGAGCAGTACTTC
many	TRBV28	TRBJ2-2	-	CASSRTGGELFF	TGTGCCAGCAGTCGGACTGGCGGGGAGCTGTTTTTT
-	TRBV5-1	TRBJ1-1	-	CASSLGNRVNTEAFF	TGCGCCAGCAGCTTGGGAAACAGAGTGAACACTGAAGCTTTCTTT
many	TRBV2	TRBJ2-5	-	CASSDYGQETQYF	TGTGCCAGCAGTGATTACGGTCAAGAGACCCAGTACTTC
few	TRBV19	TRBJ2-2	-	CASSRGSGTNTGELFF	TGTGCCAGTAGTAGGGGCTCGGGGACGAACACCGGGGAGCTGTTTTTT
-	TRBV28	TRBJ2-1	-	CASSLPSGGISYNEQFF	TGTGCCAGCAGTCTTCCTTCGGGGGGCATATCCTACAATGAGCAGTTCTTC
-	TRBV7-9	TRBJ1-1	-	CASSLGKMNTEAFF	TGTGCCAGCAGCTTAGGGAAAATGAACACTGAAGCTTTCTTT
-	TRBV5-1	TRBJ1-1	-	CASSVDLVNTEAFF	TGCGCCAGCAGCGTAGATCTAGTGAACACTGAAGCTTTCTTT
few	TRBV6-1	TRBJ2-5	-	CASSRSPYQETQYF	TGTGCCAGCAGCCGTTCTCCGTACCAAGAGACCCAGTACTTC
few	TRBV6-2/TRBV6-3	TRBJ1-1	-	CASSYSIRAIMNTEAFF	TGTGCCAGCAGTTACTCGATAAGGGCGATCATGAACACTGAAGCTTTCTTT
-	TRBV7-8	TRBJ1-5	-	CASSPEAGEGQPQHF	TGTGCCAGCAGCCCCGAGGCGGGGGAGGGACAGCCCCAGCATTTT
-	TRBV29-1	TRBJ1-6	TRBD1	CSVRTGGNSPLHF	TGCAGCGTTCGGACAGGGGGTAATTCACCCCTCCACTTT
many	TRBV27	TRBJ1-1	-	CASRQQGSEAFF	TGTGCCAGCAGGCAACAGGGATCCGAAGCTTTCTTT
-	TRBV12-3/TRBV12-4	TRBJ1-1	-	CAITRQEGTEAFF	TGTGCCATCACTCGACAGGAGGGTACTGAAGCTTTCTTT
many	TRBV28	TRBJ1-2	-	CASRNGGQSYGYTF	TGTGCCAGCAGGAATGGTGGACAGTCATATGGCTACACCTTC
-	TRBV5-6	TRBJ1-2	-	CASSLVNRNRDYGYTF	TGTGCCAGCAGCTTGGTAAATCGAAACAGGGACTATGGCTACACCTTC
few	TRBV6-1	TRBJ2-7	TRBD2	CASSTLAGGPHF	TGTGCCAGCAGTACACTAGCGGGAGGGCCACACTTC
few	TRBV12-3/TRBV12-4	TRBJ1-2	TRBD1	CASSLGGTGAYGYTF	TGTGCCAGCAGTTTAGGGGGGACAGGGGCCTATGGCTACACCTTC
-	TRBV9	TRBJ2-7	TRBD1	CASIGGQGASYEQYF	TGTGCCAGCATCGGAGGACAGGGAGCCTCCTACGAGCAGTACTTC
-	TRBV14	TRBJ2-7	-	CASSLLRGTNYEQYF	TGTGCCAGCAGCCTCCTTAGGGGAACAAACTACGAGCAGTACTTC
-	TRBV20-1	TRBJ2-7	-	CSARDPHGPSSYEQYF	TGCAGTGCTAGAGACCCCCATGGGCCCAGCTCCTACGAGCAGTACTTC
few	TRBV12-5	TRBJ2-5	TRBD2	CASGRGGGGQETQYF	TGTGCTAGTGGGCGCGGGGGCGGGGGGCAAGAGACCCAGTACTTC
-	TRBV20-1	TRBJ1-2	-	CSASLRSTGDYGYTF	TGCAGTGCTAGCCTTAGATCCACAGGCGACTATGGCTACACCTTC
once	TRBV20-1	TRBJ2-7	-	CSASPGTGLWEQYF	TGCAGTGCTAGCCCCGGGACTGGACTATGGGAGCAGTACTTC
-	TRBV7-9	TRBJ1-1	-	CASSSPLTKRQANTEAFF	TGTGCCAGCAGCTCCCCACTTACAAAGCGACAGGCGAACACTGAAGCTTTCTTT
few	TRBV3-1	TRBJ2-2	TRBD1	CASSQAAPGGSGELFF	TGTGCCAGCAGCCAAGCGGCACCAGGGGGATCCGGGGAGCTGTTTTTT
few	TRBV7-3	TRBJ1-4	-	CASSLNGQEKLFF	TGTGCCAGCAGCCTGAATGGACAGGAAAAACTGTTTTTT
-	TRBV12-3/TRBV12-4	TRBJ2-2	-	CASSTQGGGELFF	TGTGCCAGCAGCACTCAGGGAGGCGGGGAGCTGTTTTTT
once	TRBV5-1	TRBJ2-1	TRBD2	CASQTSGGGLYNEQFF	TGCGCCAGCCAGACTAGCGGGGGGGGCCTCTACAATGAGCAGTTCTTC
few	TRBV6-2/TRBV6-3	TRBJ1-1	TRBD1	CASTPSGGTEAFF	TGTGCCAGCACCCCGTCAGGGGGGACTGAAGCTTTCTTT
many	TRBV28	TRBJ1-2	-	CASRYFNYGYTF	TGTGCCAGCAGGTACTTTAACTATGGCTACACCTTC
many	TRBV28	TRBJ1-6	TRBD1	CASRTDRGNSPLHF	TGTGCCAGCAGGACGGACAGGGGAAATTCACCCCTCCACTTT
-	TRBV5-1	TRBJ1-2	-	CASSLDSRASGYGYTF	TGCGCCAGCAGCTTGGATAGCAGGGCGAGTGGGTATGGCTACACCTTC
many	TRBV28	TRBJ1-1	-	CASPDRQNTEAFF	TGTGCCAGCCCGGACAGACAGAACACTGAAGCTTTCTTT
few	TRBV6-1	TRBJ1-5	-	CASSEPPTQGQPQHF	TGTGCCAGCAGTGAACCACCTACACAGGGCCAGCCCCAGCATTTT
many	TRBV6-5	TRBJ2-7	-	CASSYPGREIEQYF	TGTGCCAGCAGTTACCCGGGCAGGGAGATCGAGCAGTACTTC
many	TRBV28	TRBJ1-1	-	CASSLGGALTNTEAFF	TGTGCCAGCAGTTTGGGGGGAGCCCTTACGAACACTGAAGCTTTCTTT
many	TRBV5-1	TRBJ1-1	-	CASSFTGPGNTEAFF	TGCGCCAGCAGCTTTACAGGGCCTGGGAACACTGAAGCTTTCTTT
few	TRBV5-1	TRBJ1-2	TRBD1	CASSQGAVGYTF	TGCGCCAGCTCACAGGGGGCAGTTGGCTACACCTTC
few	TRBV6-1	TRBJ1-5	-	CASSERQGDQPQHF	TGTGCCAGCAGTGAGCGCCAGGGAGATCAGCCCCAGCATTTT
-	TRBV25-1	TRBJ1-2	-	CASSGLRYGYTF	TGTGCCAGCAGTGGGCTTCGGTATGGCTACACCTTC
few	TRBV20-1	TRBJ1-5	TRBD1	CSARLRGQGENNNQPQHF	TGCAGTGCTAGACTGAGGGGACAGGGAGAAAATAACAATCAGCCCCAGCATTTT
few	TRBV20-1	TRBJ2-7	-	CSARWGNSYEQYF	TGCAGTGCTAGATGGGGGAACTCCTACGAGCAGTACTTC
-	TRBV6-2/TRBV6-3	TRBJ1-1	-	CASSSTGTPGNTEAFF	TGTGCCAGCAGTTCGACCGGGACGCCAGGAAACACTGAAGCTTTCTTT
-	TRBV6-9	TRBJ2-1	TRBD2	CASSLIASGTNEQFF	TGTGCCAGCAGTTTAATTGCTAGCGGGACCAATGAGCAGTTCTTC
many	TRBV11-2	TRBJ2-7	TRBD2	CASRIGLAGSLKTYEQYF	TGTGCCAGCAGGATCGGACTAGCGGGGTCATTAAAAACCTACGAGCAGTACTTC
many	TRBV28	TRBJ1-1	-	CASLWGSPNTEAFF	TGTGCCAGCCTATGGGGCAGTCCAAACACTGAAGCTTTCTTT
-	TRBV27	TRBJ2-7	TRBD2	CATGGLAGGEQYF	TGTGCCACCGGGGGACTAGCGGGAGGGGAGCAGTACTTC